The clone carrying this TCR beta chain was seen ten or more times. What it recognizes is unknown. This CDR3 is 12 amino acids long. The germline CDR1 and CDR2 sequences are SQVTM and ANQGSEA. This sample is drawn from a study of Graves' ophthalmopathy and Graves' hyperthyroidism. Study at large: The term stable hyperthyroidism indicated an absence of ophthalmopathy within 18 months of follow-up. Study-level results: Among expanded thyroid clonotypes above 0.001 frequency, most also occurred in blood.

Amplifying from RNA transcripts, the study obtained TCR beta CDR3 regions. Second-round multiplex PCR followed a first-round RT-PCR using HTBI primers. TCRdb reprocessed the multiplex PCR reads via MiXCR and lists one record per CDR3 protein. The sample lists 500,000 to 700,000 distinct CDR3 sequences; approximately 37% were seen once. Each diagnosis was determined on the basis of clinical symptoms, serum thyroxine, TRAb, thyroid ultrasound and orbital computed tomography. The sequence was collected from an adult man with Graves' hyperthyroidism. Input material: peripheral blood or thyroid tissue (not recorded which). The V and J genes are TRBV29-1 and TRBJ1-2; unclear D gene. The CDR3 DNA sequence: TGCATCTGCGGAGAGAGTTTGTTAGGCTACACCTTC. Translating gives CICGESLLGYTF.